This TCR beta chain appears in the sequencing data of a study of blood T cells in healthy people across ages. On the study more broadly: Capture via template switching afforded approximately one barcoded beta molecule per two T cells.

Broader study findings: Calculation of diversity from one million T cells yielded estimates considered to be underestimates. More naive CD4+ cells and higher diversity marked long-lived donors relative to aged donors.

This clonotype was seen more than once but under ten times. Its antigen is undetermined. The germline CDR1 and CDR2 sequences are DFQATT and SNEGSKA (reference sequence). CDR3 length: 16 residues. V was shortened by 4 bases and J by 4 bases, with 21 bases between the two germline ends. The authors ran a second PCR of roughly 6 to 12 cycles using a sample-barcoded 5' primer and a J-beta primer mix. Researchers report that a template-switch adaptor with 12 random nucleotides tagged each cDNA molecule. TCRdb fed the 5' RACE reads into MiXCR, producing one record per CDR3 protein. The table has roughly 900,000 distinct CDR3 sequences, 45% to 50% seen once.

This clonotype was obtained from a man in his thirties or forties in good health. The chain links TRBV20-1 to TRBJ2-3; D is perhaps TRBD1 (5 bases). Sequencing used blood. CDR3 nucleotide sequence: TGCAGTGCTACTCCCTCGAGTCTGGGGCGCGCAGATACGCAGTATTTT. Amino acid sequence: CSATPSSLGRADTQYF.